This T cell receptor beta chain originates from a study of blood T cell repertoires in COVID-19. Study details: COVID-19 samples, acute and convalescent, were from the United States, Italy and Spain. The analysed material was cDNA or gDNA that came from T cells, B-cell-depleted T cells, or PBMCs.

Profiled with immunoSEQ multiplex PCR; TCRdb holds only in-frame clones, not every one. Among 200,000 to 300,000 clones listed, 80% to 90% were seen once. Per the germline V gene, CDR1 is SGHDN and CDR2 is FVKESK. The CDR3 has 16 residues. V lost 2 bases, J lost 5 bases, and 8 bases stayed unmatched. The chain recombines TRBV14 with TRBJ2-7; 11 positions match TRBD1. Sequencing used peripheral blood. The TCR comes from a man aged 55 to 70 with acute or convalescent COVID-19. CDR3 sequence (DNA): TGTGCCAGCAGCCAATATGCCGGACAGGGGGCCCACGAGCAGTACTTC. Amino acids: CASSQYAGQGAHEQYF.